This section outlines one T cell receptor (beta chain) sequence together with its context. The clone's antigen remains unknown. The data were taken from a study of cytomegalovirus exposure and HLA in healthy donors (TCRdb year 2017). For context, the study as a whole: An earlier analysis of 587 of the donors reported 250 to 350 Gb of sequence data and around 120 million unique TCR beta sequences obtained from about 179 million T cells. Every discovery cohort repertoire had been produced on one sequencing platform. Roughly 310 gigabases of sequencing data and some 85 million unique TCR sequences were included in an early release covering over 600 HLA-typed donors. The later analysis used no new phenotypic data to find candidate immune exposures, relying instead on TCR beta sequences and their occurrence across donors. HLA typing included class I and class II loci at four-digit resolution. A separate validation cohort of roughly 130 different subjects was used in addition to the roughly 700-subject first cohort. Roughly 5 DR-DQ haplotypes were handled as single units for association and clustering because linkage in the cohort was strong. To study patterns of TCR occurrence, a later analysis re-analyzed previously published TCR beta repertoires from around 670 donors and added high-resolution HLA genotyping. The study aimed to test whether signatures of past pathogen exposure could be identified by cataloging public T cell receptors. Of the 300 to 500 genotyped donors, 75% to 85% were placed in the genetic ancestry cluster associated with self-reported Caucasian donors. The number of typed donors differed by locus: about 620-630 for A, B, C, DRB1 and DQB1; approximately 520 for DQA1; 606 for DPA1; and some 430 for DPB1. Using immunosequencing, the study profiled T cell repertoires from approximately 700 subjects and related those repertoires to cytomegalovirus serostatus. In a later genetic analysis, genome-wide SNP genotypes for about three fifths of the roughly 670 donors were used, and that subset was treated as a discovery cohort. Donor age, sex, ethnicity and CMV serostatus were compiled together with the repertoire data. To predict cytomegalovirus infection status, the study combined high-throughput TCR immunosequencing, statistical association of individual TCRs with disease status, and machine learning. Among several hundred genotyped donors of the cohort, an average of roughly 230,000 unique TCR beta nucleotide sequences was sequenced per donor, of which about 20% were non-productive. An earlier analysis of several hundred of the donors applied high-throughput TCR beta sequencing to assess whether each TCR beta V gene segment acted as functional or pseudogenic. Summary of the overall study and its limitations: According to a later genetic analysis, donors in an Asian-associated ancestry cluster had fewer N-insertions in productive TCRs than the approximately 700-donor mean. In this cohort, only TCR beta chains were sequenced, and detectable features were limited by the absence of alpha or paired-chain data. It was suggested by the authors that the approach could potentially be generalized to other disease states and immunological phenotypes. Linkage disequilibrium might explain the correlated functional status among segregating V segments, but an unknown experimental factor could not be ruled out. According to a later analysis, parvovirus B19, influenza, CMV and Epstein-Barr virus appeared linked to several top co-occurrence clusters. While some public TCRs were present in many individuals, most TCR sequences turned up only very rarely across donors. A further reported finding was that TCR beta sequences accurately predicted the HLA-A and HLA-B alleles for most subjects in the first cohort. The classifier was reported to diagnose cytomegalovirus status with high specificity and sensitivity in both the original cohort and the validation cohort. Because some donors lacked HLA typing at each locus, the association tests relied only on the typed subset. A later analysis associated about 18,000 TCR beta sequences with specific HLA alleles at a false discovery rate of 0.05. The study gave a list of roughly 150 TCR beta chains associated with cytomegalovirus. Because counts were too low, about 18 rarely observed V segments, including chromosome 9 orphons, were excluded from the earlier analysis of a few hundred of the donors. Immune exposure information for the cohort was limited to CMV serostatus. Assigning TCR associations to individual alleles was difficult when HLA alleles, especially DR and DQ, strongly co-occurred. In a later analysis, HLA-associated TCR beta chains were found to be more clonally expanded and to have lower generation probabilities than equally common non-associated chains. Presence/absence analyses assumed roughly uniform sequencing depth across donors, an assumption that may not hold. V-gene and J-gene trimming of TCR beta chains was associated with a missense DCLRE1C variant in a later genetic analysis, and the association was replicated in an independent cohort. Three of the identified cytomegalovirus-associated TCR beta chains were confirmed in vitro to be specific for cytomegalovirus antigens. According to a later analysis, most CMV-associated TCR beta chains appeared to be HLA-restricted, and the HLA associations seemed to be driven largely by CMV exposure. In an earlier analysis of over 550 of the donors, most TCR beta V segments were observed in productive rearrangements about 87% or about 30% of the time, broadly matching IMGT annotations. A group of highly shared sequence variants was considered likely to be a technical artifact of the sequencing pipeline. Some IMGT-functional V segments, including TRBV6-2 and TRBV6-3, could not be distinguished by the 87-base-pair reads and were therefore excluded. According to a later analysis, TCR association rates differed among HLA loci, with DRB1 alleles showing the most associated TCRs and HLA-C alleles showing the fewest.

Library preparation employed the immunoSEQ multiplex PCR assay. For the multiplex PCR, a mixture combining 60 forward primers for TCR Vbeta segments and 13 reverse primers for TCR Jbeta segments was used. Amplification of the CDR3 region of rearranged TCR beta genes was performed with a multiplex PCR assay on genomic DNA. Amplified TCR beta libraries were sequenced as 87-base-pair reads on the Illumina HiSeq System. In the paper's pipeline: A later analysis tallied tens of millions of unique TCR beta chains across the 650 to 750 repertoires, and roughly 11 million of those chains were shared by two or more donors. To remove PCR and sequencing errors, raw reads were error-corrected and collapsed into unique sequences using a nearest-neighbor algorithm that merged closely related sequences. To assign V, D and J gene segments, CDR3 sequences were aligned to IMGT reference sequences. For a sequence to be retained, a match of at least six nucleotides to both a V gene segment and a J gene segment was required. A rearrangement counted as productive if the CDR3 had no stop codons and remained in frame with V and J, and every other rearrangement counted as non-productive. CDR3 was defined by IMGT convention, running from the second conserved V-encoded cysteine to the conserved J-encoded phenylalanine. The earlier analysis of 500 to 750 of the donors excluded any sequence lacking an unambiguous match to a single V gene segment. In an earlier analysis of approximately 590 of the donors, a V segment was called functional when productive rearrangements were above 56.7%, and segregating when the standard deviation between donors exceeded 5%. A statistical classification framework was built to diagnose cytomegalovirus status from the catalog of TCR beta chain sequences. In a later analysis, V and J genes were assigned by comparing TCR nucleotide sequences against IMGT/GENE-DB human TR gene sequences. A later analysis assigned CDR3 sequences and most-parsimonious VDJ recombination scenarios with the TCRdist pipeline. In a later analysis, every TCR beta chain was defined by the combination of its CDR3 amino acid sequence and its V-gene family, and reads without a unique V-gene family were dropped. As a way to deal with suspected cross-contamination and a sequencing artifact, a later analysis dropped 450 to 700 nucleotide sequences that were highly shared and had low generation probability. A later analysis calculated a clonal expansion index for each public chain from normalized within-repertoire ranks of inferred template counts. In a later analysis, generation probabilities were computed with a VDJ recombination model fitted to out-of-frame rearrangements, and the resulting probabilities were checked against IGoR. A later analysis scored TCR-TCR, TCR-HLA and TCR-CMV co-occurrence with hypergeometric tests, applying a repertoire-size bias correction to TCR pairs. A later analysis estimated false discovery rates by permuting HLA or CMV assignments 20 times. A later analysis grouped co-occurring TCRs with DBSCAN, adding TCRdist sequence similarity when clustering within HLA-allele-positive subsets. For co-occurrence clustering, repertoires with fewer than 30,000 or more than 120,000 public chains were excluded, along with 5 or 6 repertoires with anomalous nucleotide sharing. TCRdb obtained this table from immuneACCESS and retained in-frame rearrangements with V and J assigned. These tables miss some clones; where compared with another copy, unresolved V genes account for less than half of the shortfall, and the remainder is unexplained. That table supplies the V and J calls and clone size; D and trimming were determined from the DNA. In this sample's table one finds 95,000 to 150,000 clones. The leading ten clones occupy 2% to 2.5% of the sample.

In total, approximately 700 healthy bone marrow donors made up the cohort. Cohort members were all nominally healthy when sampled, although unrecorded immune exposures were likely present. The donor tested CMV seronegative and was one of the 352 seronegative cohort members. Every donor gave a peripheral blood sample, and the peripheral blood mononuclear cells from that sample were used for TCR beta sequencing. The Qiagen DNeasy Blood Extraction Kit was used to extract genomic DNA from the blood cell samples. The junction shows trimming of 2 bases on V and 3 bases on J, plus 7 bases between the germline ends. The CDR3 holds 13 amino acids from the cysteine to the phenylalanine. The retained sequence is limited to the CDR3, 39 bases, with the frame set at the first base. The CDR1 and CDR2 encoded by the germline V gene (reference sequence) are MNHEY and SMNVEV.

The TCR originated in a man aged 35 to 55 in good health and CMV-seronegative. Input material: PBMCs. In this chain, TRBV27 is recombined with TRBJ1-2, with the D gene not clear enough to name. The DNA is as follows: TGTGCCAGCAGTTTAAAACAAGACTATGGCTACACCTTC. This sequence encodes CASSLKQDYGYTF.